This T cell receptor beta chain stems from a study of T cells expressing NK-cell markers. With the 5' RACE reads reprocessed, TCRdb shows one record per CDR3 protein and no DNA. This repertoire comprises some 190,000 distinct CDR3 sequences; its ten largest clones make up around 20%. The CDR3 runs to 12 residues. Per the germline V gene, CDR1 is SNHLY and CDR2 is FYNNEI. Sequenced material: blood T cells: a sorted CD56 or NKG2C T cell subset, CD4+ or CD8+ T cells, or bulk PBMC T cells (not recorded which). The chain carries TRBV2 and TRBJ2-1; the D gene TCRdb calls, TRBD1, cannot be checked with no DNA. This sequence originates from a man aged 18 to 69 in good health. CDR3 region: CASRNTGNEQFF.